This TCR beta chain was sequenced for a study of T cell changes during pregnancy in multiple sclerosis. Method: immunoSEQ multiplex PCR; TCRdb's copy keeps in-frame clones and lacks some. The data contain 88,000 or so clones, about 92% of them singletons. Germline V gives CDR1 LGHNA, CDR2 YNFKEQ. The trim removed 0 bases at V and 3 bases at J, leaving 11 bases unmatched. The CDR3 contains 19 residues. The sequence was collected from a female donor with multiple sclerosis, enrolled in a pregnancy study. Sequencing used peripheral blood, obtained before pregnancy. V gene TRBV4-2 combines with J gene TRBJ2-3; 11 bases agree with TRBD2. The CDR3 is CASSQDPLAGGPATDTQYF. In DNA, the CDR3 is TGTGCCAGCAGCCAAGATCCCCTAGCGGGGGGCCCCGCAACAGATACGCAGTATTTT.